The 28 T cell receptor beta chains in this list originate from one sample, sequenced in a study of blood T cells in healthy people across ages. Next came a second PCR, run for about 7 to 12 cycles, which used a sample-barcoded 5' primer along with a J-beta primer mix. A single record per CDR3 protein comes from TCRdb applying MiXCR to the 5' RACE reads. This table has about 800,000 distinct CDR3 sequences, around a quarter appearing once. These data also formed part of another study, on T cells of mothers and their children.

Sequencing used blood. Receptors originate from a boy younger than 18 in good health.

This clonotype was seen only a few times. The genes are TRBV20-1 and TRBJ2-1; a weak D match, TRBD1 (5 bases). Per the germline V gene, CDR1 is DFQATT and CDR2 is SNEGSKA (reference sequence). The V and J ends lost 5 bases and 0 bases respectively, with 11 bases between them. This CDR3 region has 14 residues. The CDR3 region has the DNA TGCAGTGCTCCCAGGGTTCCCTCCTACAATGAGCAGTTCTTC. It yields the protein CSAPRVPSYNEQFF.

The rearrangement links TRBV4-2 to TRBJ1-6; 9 nucleotides line up with TRBD1. With 3 bases clipped from V and 6 bases from J, the junction kept 3 bases outside the gene matches. The CDR3 covers 15 residues. Looked up from germline, CDR1 is LGHNA and CDR2 is YNFKEQ. CDR3 protein: CASSQIQGANSPLHF. For the CDR3, the DNA is TGTGCCAGCAGCCAGATACAGGGGGCTAATTCACCCCTCCACTTT.

This clonotype showed up just a few times. The V gene is TRBV5-1, the J gene TRBJ2-5; D is uncertain. This CDR3 has 14 amino acids. Germline CDR1 SGHRS, CDR2 YFSETQ. Trimming pared 7 bases from V and 6 bases from J, leaving 19 bases between. CDR3 region: CASGLLGPPKTQYF. The CDR3 bases are TGCGCCAGCGGATTGTTAGGGCCCCCCAAGACCCAGTACTTC. The whole variable domain, filled in from reference TRBV5-1 and TRBJ2-5, reads KAGVTQTPRYLIKTRGQQVTLSCSPISGHRSVSWYQQTPGQGLQFLFEYFSETQRNKGNFPGRFSGRQFSNSRSEMNVSTLELGDSALYLCASGLLGPPKTQYFGPGTRLLVL.

The chain has TRBV6-6 and TRBJ2-7; D unresolved. Trimming cost V 2 bases and J 2 bases, with 7 bases left between them. Germline-derived CDR1 and CDR2 are MNHNY and SVGAGI (reference sequence). CDR3 length: 13 amino acids. CDR3 in amino acids: CASSYARTYEQYF. The CDR3 coding sequence is TGTGCCAGCAGTTACGCTAGAACCTACGAGCAGTACTTC.

The chain recombines TRBV10-3 with TRBJ1-2, with 8 bases aligning to TRBD1. CDR3 length: 14 residues. Germline CDR1 ENHRY, CDR2 SYGVKD. The J segment lost 8 bases and the V segment lost 8 bases, leaving 13 bases of the junction unmatched. CDR3: CAIAASTGGRGYTF. CDR3 in DNA: TGTGCCATCGCCGCCAGCACAGGGGGACGGGGCTACACCTTC.

Concerning this clonotype: One junction end does not reproduce the germline sequence, and a read error may be involved. The V call is TRBV4-3, the J call TRBJ2-5, with 12 bases that match TRBD2. Germline V gene data show CDR1 as LGHNA and CDR2 as YSLEER. The CDR3 loop spans 18 amino acids. CDR3 nucleotides: TGCGCCAGCAGCGAAGAGGTTTTAGGACTAGCGGGGCAAGAGACCCAGTACTTC. It translates to CASSEEVLGLAGQETQYF.

This clonotype was picked up many times. This chain connects TRBV5-1 to TRBJ2-7, with D tentatively TRBD1 (5 bases). The germline V and J ends were trimmed by 1 base and 4 bases, with 15 bases remaining between them. The CDR3 contains 15 residues. The V gene's germline CDR1 is SGHRS and CDR2 YFSETQ. The CDR3 reads CASSLMWGRFYEQYF. In nucleotides, the CDR3 is TGCGCCAGCAGCTTGATGTGGGGCAGATTTTACGAGCAGTACTTC.

The sample holds one count of this clonotype. The rearrangement links TRBV7-3 to TRBJ2-2; perhaps TRBD1 as D (6 bases). Germline V gene data show CDR1 as SGHTA and CDR2 as FQGTGA. Trimming removed 2 bases from V and 1 base from J, with 17 bases in between. CDR3 length equals 18 residues. CDR3 nucleotide sequence: TGTGCCAGCAGCTTATCCCGGGACAAGATATTGAACACCGGGGAGCTGTTTTTT. It translates to CASSLSRDKILNTGELFF. The whole variable domain, filled in from reference TRBV7-3 and TRBJ2-2, reads GAGVSQTPSNKVTEKGKYVELRCDPISGHTALYWYRQSLGQGPEFLIYFQGTGAADDSGLPNDRFFAVRPEGSVSTLKIQRTERGDSAVYLCASSLSRDKILNTGELFFGEGSRLTVL.

This chain joins TRBV4-2 and TRBJ2-2, with 14 positions matching TRBD2. J gave up 6 bases and V 0 bases, and 6 bases lay outside the gene matches. CDR3 length: 18 amino acids. From germline, CDR1 is LGHNA and CDR2 YNFKEQ. CDR3 coding DNA: TGTGCCAGCAGCCAAGACCAACCGGGACTAGCGGGAGCCGGGGAGCTGTTTTTT. Translated: CASSQDQPGLAGAGELFF.

This clonotype appeared a single time. The rearrangement joins TRBV19 to TRBJ1-6; possibly TRBD1 for D (6 bases). Deletions cut 5 bases from V and 3 bases from J, with 8 bases between. The CDR3 consists of 14 residues. Germline-derived CDR1 and CDR2 are LNHDA and SQIVND (reference sequence). The CDR3 reads CASSDRLYNSPLHF. For the CDR3, the DNA is TGTGCCAGTAGTGACAGGCTCTATAATTCACCCCTCCACTTT.

The chain employs TRBV27 and TRBJ2-5; the D call may be TRBD1 or TRBD2 (5 bases each). The J call is uncertain, as TRBJ2-7 better fits the DNA end. Germline CDR1 and CDR2: MNHEY and SMNVEV (reference sequence). This CDR3 has 15 amino acids. The CDR3 reads CASSLGGSYTYEQYF. The CDR3 DNA is TGTGCCAGCAGTTTAGGGGGTTCGTACACCTACGAGCAGTACTTC.

This clonotype has at least ten counts. The V call is TRBV20-1, the J call TRBJ1-4; D unresolved. The germline gives CDR1 DFQATT, CDR2 SNEGSKA (reference sequence). CDR3 length equals 12 residues. Trimming took off 2 bases at V and 3 bases at J, with 4 bases between the two ends. The CDR3 region has the DNA TGCAGTGCTAGACAGCCTAATGAAAAACTGTTTTTT. Protein product: CSARQPNEKLFF.

This clonotype has a handful of counts. This sequence joins TRBV7-2 and TRBJ1-6; unclear D gene. Germline CDR1 is SGHTA and CDR2 is FQGNSA. The germline V and J ends were trimmed by 5 bases and 9 bases, with 14 bases remaining between them. There are 14 residues in the CDR3. CDR3 protein: CASSRDLTRSPLHF. The DNA for the CDR3 is TGTGCCAGCAGCCGAGATCTGACTCGTTCACCCCTCCACTTT.

Remarks on this clonotype: Mismatch with germline at one junction end may stem from a read error. CDR3 nucleotide sequence: TGTGCCAGCAGTTTCACAGGGGACAATCAGCAGTTCTTC. Its protein product is CASSFTGDNQQFF. The rearrangement links TRBV27 to TRBJ2-5, with 7 bases fitting TRBD1. The DNA matches TRBJ2-1 better at its end, which makes the J call doubtful. Germline V gene data show CDR1 as MNHEY and CDR2 as SMNVEV (reference sequence). This CDR3 spans 13 amino acids.

V usage is TRBV29-1 and J usage is TRBJ2-5; TRBD1 might be the D (5 bases). The J call may be mistaken, given a closer DNA end match to TRBJ2-1. The germline V gene encodes CDR1 SQVTM and CDR2 ANQGSEA. The CDR3 spans 14 residues. The CDR3 region is CSVGQSAVHLVQFF. DNA of the CDR3: TGCAGCGTTGGACAGTCGGCGGTACACTTGGTGCAGTTCTTC.

This clonotype was detected only a few times. The rearrangement links TRBV28 to TRBJ2-1, with D possibly TRBD2 on 6 matching bases. Germline V lookup: CDR1 MDHEN, CDR2 SYDVKM. This CDR3 is built from 17 residues. Trimming stripped 2 bases from V and 0 bases from J, with 14 bases between. The CDR3 nucleotides are TGTGCCAGCAGTTTACCCGCGGGGACCATCTCCTACAATGAGCAGTTCTTC. Translation: CASSLPAGTISYNEQFF.

The chain links TRBV28 to TRBJ2-7; D may be TRBD2 (5 bases). The V end was cut by 2 bases, the J end by 6 bases, with 14 bases between. Germline lookup yields CDR1 MDHEN and CDR2 SYDVKM. This CDR3 contains 14 residues. CDR3 nucleotides: TGTGCCAGCAGTTTAGGCCTCACTGGAGGCGAGCAGTACTTC. It yields the protein CASSLGLTGGEQYF.

This clonotype has just a few counts. This chain links TRBV28 with TRBJ2-4, with 7 bases aligning to TRBD1. Germline assignment: CDR1 MDHEN and CDR2 SYDVKM. The CDR3 has 16 amino acids. The CDR3 nucleotides read TGTGCAACAGGGGTTTTAAGAACGCGAGCCAAAAACATTCAGTACTTC. Residues: CATGVLRTRAKNIQYF.

This clonotype occurred a few times. The rearrangement uses TRBV4-1 and TRBJ2-5; D perhaps matches TRBD2 (6 bases). The J call is uncertain, as TRBJ2-1 better fits the DNA end. Germline-derived CDR1 and CDR2 are MGHRA and YSYEKL. This CDR3 spans 17 amino acids. The CDR3 here is CASSQEGTGVGYNEQFF. CDR3 nucleotide sequence: TGCGCCAGCAGCCAAGAGGGTACGGGAGTAGGTTACAATGAGCAGTTCTTC.

This clonotype was counted ten times or more. This sequence joins TRBV3-1 and TRBJ2-7; 12 positions match TRBD2. The J call is doubtful: the DNA matches TRBJ2-5 better. Per germline, CDR1 LGHDT and CDR2 YNNKEL (reference sequence). This CDR3 has 19 residues. DNA for the CDR3: TGTGCCAGCAGCCAGCTCAATACTGGACTAGCGGGATTTCGTGAGACCCAGTACTTC. The encoded protein is CASSQLNTGLAGFRETQYF.

The V call is TRBV12-3 or TRBV12-4, the J call TRBJ1-2; D is possibly TRBD1 (6 bases). The CDR3 has 15 amino acids. Trimming cost V 6 bases and J 7 bases, with 21 bases left between them. The CDR3 loop reads CASSTIDGTFGGYTF. The CDR3 DNA reads as TGTGCCAGCAGCACGATCGACGGGACATTTGGTGGCTACACCTTC.

The chain carries TRBV3-1 and TRBJ1-4; 7 nucleotides align to TRBD1. The V segment lost 0 bases and the J segment 1 base; nucleotides outside the gene matches: 8. Germline values: CDR1 LGHDT, CDR2 YNNKEL (reference sequence). This CDR3 spans 18 amino acids. CDR3 loop: CASSQDRRQGKTNEKLFF. The CDR3 DNA reads TGTGCCAGCAGCCAAGATAGGAGACAGGGTAAAACTAATGAAAAACTGTTTTTT.

This clonotype was detected a few times. The J gene is TRBJ2-3, the V gene TRBV20-1, with D unclear. This CDR3 region has 10 residues. The V and J ends lost 6 bases and 5 bases respectively, with 6 bases between them. Germline lookup yields CDR1 DFQATT and CDR2 SNEGSKA (reference sequence). The CDR3 sequence is CSARKDTQYF. DNA for the CDR3: TGCAGTGCCCGGAAAGATACGCAGTATTTT.

In this sample, this clonotype turned up a few times. The CDR3 DNA follows: TGCGCCAGCAGCCAAGATCGGATGGGGGTTGGCTACACCTTC. Residues: CASSQDRMGVGYTF. V and J are TRBV4-3 and TRBJ1-2; the D gene is possibly TRBD1 (5 bases). Germline CDR1 LGHNA, CDR2 YSLEER. The CDR3 is made up of 14 amino acids. The V end lost 0 bases, the J end lost 7 bases, and 12 bases lay between the germline ends.

This rearrangement joins TRBV28 to TRBJ2-2; D possibly corresponds to TRBD2 (6 bases). The length of the CDR3 is 17 residues. Trimming stripped 5 bases from V and 6 bases from J, with 22 bases between. Germline V CDR1 and CDR2: MDHEN, SYDVKM. The DNA for the CDR3 is TGTGCCAGCAGTCCTGTTGGGGGACGGGAGTTTGCCGGGGAGCTGTTTTTT. Translation gives CASSPVGGREFAGELFF.

The chain links TRBV25-1 to TRBJ2-2, with 12 positions matching TRBD1. CDR1 is MGHDK, CDR2 SYGVNS, per germline. J was trimmed by 6 bases and V by 2 bases; bases with no gene match: 4. The CDR3 has 16 residues. DNA for the CDR3: TGTGCCAGCAGTGAACACGGGACAGGGGGCTCCGGGGAGCTGTTTTTT. Amino acid sequence: CASSEHGTGGSGELFF.

The sample holds a few counts of this clonotype. This chain uses TRBV3-1 with TRBJ2-1; D unclear. The J call could be wrong; TRBJ2-5 is a better fit for the DNA end. This CDR3 spans 17 amino acids. CDR1 is LGHDT, CDR2 YNNKEL, per germline (reference sequence). This chain's CDR3 is CASSQGSLRSPQETQYF. The CDR3 bases are TGTGCCAGCAGCCAAGGATCCCTTAGGAGTCCTCAAGAGACCCAGTACTTC.

This clonotype has just a few counts. The genes are TRBV7-2 and TRBJ2-1; D remains unclear. The CDR3 sequence is 13 residues long. The V end was cut by 3 bases, the J end by 6 bases, with 9 bases between. The germline CDR1 and CDR2 sequences are SGHTA and FQGNSA. For the CDR3, the DNA is TGTGCCAGCAGCTTGGACGTTACCAATGAGCAGTTCTTC. Translated, it gives CASSLDVTNEQFF. Based on the CDR3 plus reference TRBV7-2 and TRBJ2-1, the full variable domain is GAGVSQSPSNKVTEKGKDVELRCDPISGHTALYWYRQSLGQGLEFLIYFQGNSAPDKSGLPSDRFSAERTGGSVSTLTIQRTQQEDSAVYLCASSLDVTNEQFFGPGTRLTVL.